This note documents a single TCR beta chain sequence. Its antigen is as yet unknown. All donors participated as healthy donors of bone marrow. The data derive from a study of cytomegalovirus exposure and HLA in healthy donors. Study-wide points: Several V segments, TRBV6-2 and TRBV6-3 among them, could not be told apart and were dropped. It was likely that a cluster of highly shared sequence variants was a sequencing artifact.

The V gene end was trimmed by 6 bases and the J gene end by 7 bases; junction bases not matched to a gene: 9. The CDR3 is 14 amino acids. CDR1 is MNHEY and CDR2 is SVGAGI in the germline V gene. The PCR employed 60 Vbeta primers together with 13 Jbeta primers. Authors' methods: Later reanalysis found 80 million or so unique TCR beta chains, 10 million to 12 million of them shared. Assay: immunoSEQ multiplex PCR; the TCRdb copy retains only in-frame clones and omits some. That table supplies the V and J calls and clone size; D and trimming were determined from the DNA. The profile shows over 250,000 clones, more than 80% of them singletons.

V and J are TRBV6-5 and TRBJ2-7; 10 positions agree with TRBD1. The specimen was PBMCs. The origin of this receptor is a middle-aged man in good health and CMV-seropositive. The CDR3 bases are TGTGCCAGCAGGTCCGACAGGGGGCCGGTAGAGCAGTACTTC. Amino acid sequence: CASRSDRGPVEQYF.